This T cell receptor beta chain came from a study of CXCR3-negative and CXCR3-positive naive CD8 T cells. Study-level results: The TRBV-TRBJ usage of naive CXCR3-negative and CXCR3-positive cells was similar, but that of memory cells differed. More hydrophobic TRB CDR3s occurred in CXCR3-positive than in CXCR3-negative naive cells.

Looked up from germline, CDR1 is SGHRS and CDR2 is YFSETQ. The CDR3 spans 14 residues. Carrying UMI labels, the TRB cDNA libraries were prepared through 5' RACE. TCRdb re-called the 5' RACE reads and shows each CDR3 protein once, DNA omitted. The sample totals roughly 63,000 distinct CDR3 sequences. For this clonotype: Its antigen remains unknown.

The sequencing sample was made of naive CXCR3+ CD8+ T cells from blood. As to subset: CD45RO-CCR7+CD27+CD95- naive CD8+ T cells expressing CXCR3 (TNR3+). The TCR comes from a human donor in good health. Some clones in this sample may be carry-over from other donors' samples. The chain employs TRBV5-1 and TRBJ2-5; there is no DNA to check the TCRdb D call of TRBD1. The CDR3 loop reads CASVDPQRGETQYF.